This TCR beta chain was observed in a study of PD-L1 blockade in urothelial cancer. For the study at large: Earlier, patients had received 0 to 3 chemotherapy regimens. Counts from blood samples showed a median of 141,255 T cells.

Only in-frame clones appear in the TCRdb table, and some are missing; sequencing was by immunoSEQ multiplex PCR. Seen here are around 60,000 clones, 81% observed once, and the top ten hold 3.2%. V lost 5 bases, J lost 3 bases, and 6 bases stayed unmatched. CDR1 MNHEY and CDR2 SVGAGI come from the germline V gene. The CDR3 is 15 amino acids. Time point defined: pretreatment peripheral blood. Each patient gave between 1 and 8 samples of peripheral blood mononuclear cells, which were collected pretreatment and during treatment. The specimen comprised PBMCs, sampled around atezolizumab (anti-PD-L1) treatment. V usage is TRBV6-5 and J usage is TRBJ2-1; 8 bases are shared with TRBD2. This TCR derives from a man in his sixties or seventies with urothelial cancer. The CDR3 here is CASSPFSGNYNEQFF. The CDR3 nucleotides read TGTGCCAGCAGTCCCTTTAGCGGGAACTACAATGAGCAGTTCTTC.